The clone carrying this T cell receptor beta chain was observed many times. The data belong to a study of spatial heterogeneity in lung cancer. CDR1 is SGHDN, CDR2 FVKESK, per germline. V lost 0 bases, J lost 6 bases, and 11 bases lay in between. The length of the CDR3 is 14 residues. Every molecule of TCR cDNA had its own unique molecular identifier. Via MiXCR, TCRdb re-called the 5' RACE reads, giving one row per CDR3 protein. This table holds more than 9,000 distinct CDR3 sequences, 8.5% to 10% found once. Documented time point: sample taken at primary tumor resection. In each case, whole RNA from tumor, nontumor lung or frozen PBMC was sequenced unsorted. Donation came from about 72 patients with untreated early-stage non-small cell lung cancer.

This sequence was found in a male donor with early-stage non-small cell lung cancer. The sample here was PBMCs, taken at surgery. The chain couples TRBV14 to TRBJ1-1, with D possibly matching TRBD1 (5 bases). For the CDR3, the DNA is TGTGCCAGCAGCCAAGATCCAGGGAGCGCTGAAGCTTTCTTT. This encodes CASSQDPGSAEAFF.